The 25 T cell receptor beta chains below were found in one sample sequenced in a study of blood T cell repertoires in COVID-19. Libraries were prepared by immunoSEQ multiplex PCR; TCRdb keeps only in-frame clonotypes and omits some of them. In the table there are 200,000 to 250,000 clones, around four fifths of which are singletons. The sequenced material came from peripheral blood. The source is a woman aged 45-65 years with active or convalescent COVID-19.

The chain recombines TRBV6-5 with TRBJ1-4, with D possibly TRBD1 on 6 matching bases. With 7 bases removed from V and 3 bases from J, the gap between germline ends came to 12 bases. The CDR3 has 14 amino acids. Per germline, CDR1 MNHEY and CDR2 SVGAGI. CDR3 amino acids: CASMLGASNEKLFF. The CDR3 DNA follows: TGTGCCAGCATGTTGGGGGCATCTAATGAAAAACTGTTTTTT.

This chain links TRBV19 with TRBJ1-5, with 7 bases that match TRBD1. The ends lost 5 bases at V and 0 bases at J; junction bases unmatched: 4. The CDR3 sequence is 15 residues long. CDR1 and CDR2 (germline): LNHDA, SQIVND (reference sequence). The CDR3 is CASSDRADSNQPQHF. As DNA, the CDR3 is TGTGCCAGTAGTGACAGGGCCGATAGCAATCAGCCCCAGCATTTT.

The rearrangement joins TRBV18 to TRBJ1-5; D may be TRBD1 (5 bases). CDR1 is KGHSH and CDR2 is LQKENI in the germline V gene. The CDR3 sequence is 15 residues long. Trimming shortened V by 2 bases and J by 5 bases, and 13 bases separated the two germline ends. CDR3 residues: CASSPRQGWDQPQHF. Written as DNA, the CDR3 is TGTGCCAGCTCACCAAGGCAGGGATGGGATCAGCCCCAGCATTTT.

A few counts support this clone. This chain joins TRBV14 and TRBJ1-1; 10 nucleotides match TRBD1. The length of the CDR3 is 18 residues. J lost 1 base, V lost 4 bases, and 12 bases had no gene match. From germline, CDR1 is SGHDN and CDR2 FVKESK. Here the CDR3 DNA reads TGTGCCAGCAGCCCTTGGACAGGGGGGAGTCGTACGAACACTGAAGCTTTCTTT. Translating it yields CASSPWTGGSRTNTEAFF.

The chain has TRBV4-1 and TRBJ1-2; 12 bases are a match to TRBD1. The V gene's germline CDR1 is MGHRA and CDR2 YSYEKL. This CDR3 spans 16 amino acids. V lost 1 base, J lost 7 bases, and 7 bases stayed unmatched. The CDR3: CASSQVPRDRGRGYTF. The CDR3 DNA follows: TGCGCCAGCAGCCAAGTCCCCCGGGACAGGGGGCGTGGCTACACCTTC.

As DNA, the CDR3 is TGCGCCAGCAGCTTGGGGACTAGCGACAACAATGAGCAGTTCTTC. Its protein is CASSLGTSDNNEQFF. The gene calls are TRBV5-1 and TRBJ2-1; 9 nucleotides line up with TRBD2. Germline loops: CDR1 SGHRS, CDR2 YFSETQ. V lost 0 bases and J lost 5; bases outside the gene matches: 3. The CDR3 totals 15 residues. Variable domain in full (rest from reference TRBV5-1 and TRBJ2-1): KAGVTQTPRYLIKTRGQQVTLSCSPISGHRSVSWYQQTPGQGLQFLFEYFSETQRNKGNFPGRFSGRQFSNSRSEMNVSTLELGDSALYLCASSLGTSDNNEQFFGPGTRLTVL.

V is TRBV7-3 and J is TRBJ2-1; tentative D call: TRBD2 (6 bases). V lost 3 bases and J 10 bases, leaving 16 bases between the germline ends. CDR1 SGHTA and CDR2 FQGTGA come from the germline V gene. This CDR3 spans 14 amino acids. This CDR3 is CASSLGPERVEQFF. The CDR3 DNA sequence: TGTGCCAGCAGCTTGGGACCAGAGCGGGTCGAGCAGTTCTTC.

The chain uses TRBV9 and TRBJ2-1; tentative D call: TRBD1 (5 bases). The V gene's germline CDR1 is SGDLS and CDR2 YYNGEE. There are 16 residues in the CDR3. Trimming removed 2 bases at V and 2 bases at J, with 14 bases between. The CDR3 nucleotides read TGTGCCAGCAGCGTCTCGGCAGGACAAACCTACAATGAGCAGTTCTTC. Translating it yields CASSVSAGQTYNEQFF. The entire variable domain, with the rest obtained from reference TRBV9 and TRBJ2-1, is as follows: DSGVTQTPKHLITATGQRVTLRCSPRSGDLSVYWYQQSLDQGLQFLIQYYNGEERAKGNILERFSAQQFPDLHSELNLSSLELGDSALYFCASSVSAGQTYNEQFFGPGTRLTVL.

The V and J genes are TRBV24-1 and TRBJ1-5, with D hard to call. Germline loops: CDR1 KGHDR, CDR2 SFDVKD. V lost 0 bases and J lost 5, with 7 bases in between. This CDR3 spans 14 amino acids. The CDR3 DNA follows: TGTGCCACCAGTGATTTGGCGGGCGATCAGCCCCAGCATTTT. Translating gives CATSDLAGDQPQHF.

As concerns this clone: The same CDR3 arises from other DNA sequences in this sample as well. The chain links TRBV3-1 (or the pseudogene TRBV3-2) to TRBJ2-2; no firm D call. The CDR3 runs 13 residues. With 4 bases removed from V and 1 base from J, the gap between germline ends came to 4 bases. Germline V gives CDR1 LGHDT, CDR2 YNNKEL (reference sequence). The CDR3 sequence: CASSRRNTGELFF. CDR3 DNA sequence: TGTGCCAGCAGCCGCAGGAACACCGGGGAGCTGTTTTTT.

The chain carries TRBV20-1 and TRBJ1-2, with 10 nucleotides matching TRBD1. The germline gives CDR1 DFQATT, CDR2 SNEGSKA (reference sequence). The CDR3 has 14 amino acids. J gave up 6 bases and V 3 bases, and 7 bases lay outside the gene matches. Written as DNA, the CDR3 is TGCAGTGCTAGTTGGGACAGGGGACGGAATGGCTACACCTTC. This sequence encodes CSASWDRGRNGYTF.

In DNA form, the CDR3 reads TGTGCCAGCAGCTTGGGTAAGGGACACTCCCTCGGTGGCTACACCTTC. Amino acids: CASSLGKGHSLGGYTF. The chain combines TRBV5-4 with TRBJ1-2; weak D call: TRBD1 (6 bases). Trimming removed 0 bases from V and 7 bases from J, with 19 bases in between. CDR1 SGHNT and CDR2 YYREEE come from the germline V gene (reference sequence). The CDR3 is 16 amino acids.

In its sample, this clone was seen a few times. This chain links TRBV7-9 with TRBJ1-2; D not certain. The CDR3 consists of 11 residues. The V end lost 1 base, the J end lost 8 bases, and 5 bases lay between the germline ends. Looked up from germline, CDR1 is SEHNR and CDR2 is FQNEAQ (reference sequence). The CDR3 protein is CASSLGPGYTF. The DNA for the CDR3 is TGTGCCAGCAGCTTAGGTCCGGGCTACACCTTC.

The chain combines TRBV25-1 with TRBJ1-1; tentative D call: TRBD1 (6 bases). V shed 4 bases and J shed 11 bases, with 11 bases lying between them. Germline values: CDR1 MGHDK, CDR2 SYGVNS. The CDR3 has 11 residues. The CDR3 DNA reads TGTGCCAGCAGTGCCAGGGGATATGCTTTCTTT. Its translation: CASSARGYAFF. Based on the CDR3 plus reference TRBV25-1 and TRBJ1-1, the full variable domain is EADIYQTPRYLVIGTGKKITLECSQTMGHDKMYWYQQDPGMELHLIHYSYGVNSTEKGDLSSESTVSRIRTEHFPLTLESARPSHTSQYLCASSARGYAFFGQGTRLTVV.

V gene TRBV7-8 combines with J gene TRBJ2-1, with 11 bases fitting TRBD2. With V trimmed by 0 bases and J by 15 bases, 1 base remained unmatched. CDR3 size: 12 residues. CDR1 is SGHVS and CDR2 is FQNEAQ in the germline V gene. CDR3 sequence reads: CASSLATSGVFF. The CDR3 bases are TGTGCCAGCAGCTTAGCGACTAGCGGGGTGTTCTTC. Using reference TRBV7-8 and TRBJ2-1 for the parts outside the CDR3, the full variable domain is GAGVSQSPRYKVAKRGQDVALRCDPISGHVSLFWYQQALGQGPEFLTYFQNEAQLDKSGLPSDRFFAERPEGSVSTLKIQRTQQEDSAVYLCASSLATSGVFFGPGTRLTVL.

This rearrangement joins TRBV2 to TRBJ1-6, with D unclear. V dropped 5 bases and J dropped 8 bases, with 16 bases sitting between them. Germline loops: CDR1 SNHLY, CDR2 FYNNEI. The CDR3 runs 15 residues. The CDR3 coding sequence is TGTGCCAGCAGTCCGTCCAGTGGGGAGGATTCACCCCTCCACTTT. It translates to CASSPSSGEDSPLHF.

V gene TRBV6-5 combines with J gene TRBJ2-2; TRBD1 is a possible D gene (6 bases). Germline V gene data show CDR1 as MNHEY and CDR2 as SVGAGI. Trimming pared 7 bases from V and 8 bases from J, leaving 11 bases between. The CDR3 contains 12 residues. Here the CDR3 DNA reads TGTGCCAGCACTAAGGGGACAGGGGAGCTGTTTTTT. Translation gives CASTKGTGELFF.

The J gene is TRBJ2-1, the V gene TRBV19; D gene unclear. Trimming pared 4 bases from V and 5 bases from J, leaving 15 bases between. CDR3 size: 15 residues. Germline V gene sequence: CDR1 LNHDA, CDR2 SQIVND (reference sequence). The CDR3 sequence is CASSKSPVFDNEQFF. CDR3 nucleotide sequence: TGTGCCAGTAGTAAATCTCCGGTCTTTGACAATGAGCAGTTCTTC.

The chain carries TRBV29-1 and TRBJ1-2; D perhaps matches TRBD1 (5 bases). Trimming left V 3 bases short and J 7 bases short, with 12 bases between. Germline CDR1 SQVTM, CDR2 ANQGSEA. This CDR3 contains 12 residues. The CDR3 region is CSVDEQGGGYTF. For the CDR3, the DNA is TGCAGCGTTGATGAGCAGGGCGGTGGCTACACCTTC.

The chain combines TRBV19 with TRBJ1-5; D gene unclear. This CDR3 comprises 14 residues. Trimming cost V 3 bases and J 10 bases, with 16 bases left between them. Germline CDR1 reads LNHDA; CDR2 reads SQIVND (reference sequence). The CDR3 loop reads CASSIYKGAGPQHF. The CDR3 bases are TGTGCCAGTAGTATTTATAAAGGTGCGGGACCCCAGCATTTT.

The J gene is TRBJ2-2, the V gene TRBV5-1, with D tentatively TRBD1 (5 bases). Per germline, CDR1 SGHRS and CDR2 YFSETQ. Trimming cost V 4 bases and J 2 bases, with 12 bases left between them. The CDR3 is made up of 15 amino acids. The CDR3 loop is CASSRSRANTGELFF. The CDR3 DNA reads TGCGCCAGCAGCCGAAGCAGGGCTAACACCGGGGAGCTGTTTTTT.

The rearrangement joins TRBV30 to TRBJ1-2, with TRBD1 matching over 9 bases. The length of the CDR3 is 13 residues. Unmatched junction bases numbered 6, after V lost 3 bases and J lost 7 bases. The germline V gene has CDR1 GTSNPN and CDR2 SVGIG (reference sequence). The CDR3 region has the DNA TGTGCCTGGAGGATGGGACAGGGTGGTGGCTACACCTTC. Its translation is CAWRMGQGGGYTF.

The CDR3 region is CASSFSVTSGANTGELFF. As DNA, the CDR3 is TGTGCCAGCAGTTTTTCTGTGACTAGCGGGGCGAACACCGGGGAGCTGTTTTTT. The chain employs TRBV28 and TRBJ2-2; 11 bases align to TRBD2. The V gene end was trimmed by 3 bases and the J gene end by 0 bases; junction bases not matched to a gene: 6. The CDR3 is 18 residues long. Germline values: CDR1 MDHEN, CDR2 SYDVKM.

The rearrangement links TRBV15 to TRBJ1-5; D is ambiguous. The germline CDR1 and CDR2 sequences are LNHNV and YYDKDF (reference sequence). CDR3 length: 12 amino acids. The germline V and J ends were trimmed by 1 base and 7 bases, with 5 bases remaining between them. The CDR3: CATSRVEQPQHF. The CDR3 region has the DNA TGTGCCACCAGCAGAGTTGAGCAGCCCCAGCATTTT.

The rearrangement links TRBV18 to TRBJ2-2; no reliable D call. The length of the CDR3 is 14 residues. CDR1 KGHSH and CDR2 LQKENI come from the germline V gene. Trimming shortened V by 1 base and J by 6 bases, and 9 bases separated the two germline ends. The CDR3 DNA reads as TGTGCCAGCTCACCACAATCTGAGGCCGGGGAGCTGTTTTTT. Protein sequence: CASSPQSEAGELFF. Full variable domain (rest looked up from reference TRBV18 and TRBJ2-2): NAGVMQNPRHLVRRRGQEARLRCSPMKGHSHVYWYRQLPEEGLKFMVYLQKENIIDESGMPKERFSAEFPKEGPSILRIQQVVRGDSAAYFCASSPQSEAGELFFGEGSRLTVL.